These T cell receptor beta chains were read from a single sample in a study of cytomegalovirus exposure and HLA in healthy donors. Clones were read by immunoSEQ multiplex PCR, and TCRdb kept only the in-frame ones, dropping some. The sample has 90,000 to 150,000 clones, 77% seen once; the top ten hold roughly 5.8%. Sequencing was performed on PBMCs. These receptors were obtained from a young man in good health and CMV-seropositive. Both conserved end residues are part of each CDR3. D genes are given only for firm matches. Some rows have no size entry. The others give once, few or many, or a class for an expanded clone.

cdr3_nt: TGCGCCAGCAGCTTGAACCTACAGGATAATTCACCCCTCCACTTT
cdr3_aa: CASSLNLQDNSPLHF
v_call: TRBV5-1
j_call: TRBJ1-6
clone_size: NA
d_call: NA

cdr3_nt: TGTGCCAGCAGCTTGGGACAGGGGCCTTCTACCTACGAGCAGTACTTC
cdr3_aa: CASSLGQGPSTYEQYF
v_call: TRBV11-2
j_call: TRBJ2-7
clone_size: NA
d_call: TRBD1

cdr3_nt: TGTGCCAGCAGCTTAGGTTCTAGCGCCTCCTACGAGCAGTACTTC
cdr3_aa: CASSLGSSASYEQYF
v_call: TRBV7-2
j_call: TRBJ2-7
clone_size: NA
d_call: NA

cdr3_nt: TGTGCCAGCAACGTCAAGGAACGAGTAGCTGGCTACACCTTC
cdr3_aa: CASNVKERVAGYTF
v_call: TRBV6-6
j_call: TRBJ1-2
clone_size: NA
d_call: NA

cdr3_nt: TGTGCCAGCCGGGGAGGCTCTAATTCGGTATACGAGCAGTACTTC
cdr3_aa: CASRGGSNSVYEQYF
v_call: TRBV6-5
j_call: TRBJ2-7
clone_size: NA
d_call: NA

cdr3_nt: TGTGCCAGCAGTCTCGCGGGACAGGGCGGATACTCTGGGGCCAACGGCCTGACTTTC
cdr3_aa: CASSLAGQGGYSGANGLTF
v_call: TRBV28
j_call: TRBJ2-6
clone_size: NA
d_call: TRBD1

cdr3_nt: TGTGCCAGCAGTTGGACAGTCTCCTACGAGCAGTACTTC
cdr3_aa: CASSWTVSYEQYF
v_call: TRBV6-5
j_call: TRBJ2-7
clone_size: NA
d_call: NA

cdr3_nt: TGCAGTGCTCCAGCGGGCGTTGAAGCTTTCTTT
cdr3_aa: CSAPAGVEAFF
v_call: TRBV20-1
j_call: TRBJ1-1
clone_size: few
d_call: NA

cdr3_nt: TGTGCCAGCAGCTTCCAACAGGGGGCGGAGGATGAGCAGTTCTTC
cdr3_aa: CASSFQQGAEDEQFF
v_call: TRBV11-1
j_call: TRBJ2-1
clone_size: NA
d_call: TRBD1

cdr3_nt: TGCAGCGCAGGACAGATCTCCTACAATGAGCAGTTCTTC
cdr3_aa: CSAGQISYNEQFF
v_call: TRBV29-1
j_call: TRBJ2-1
clone_size: NA
d_call: NA

cdr3_nt: TGTGCCAGCTCACGGGGGGTCAACCTGAACACTGAGGCTTTCTTT
cdr3_aa: CASSRGVNLNTEAFF
v_call: TRBV18
j_call: TRBJ1-1
clone_size: NA
d_call: NA

cdr3_nt: TGTGCCAGCAGCTTAGGTACCGCGGTAAGCCAGTACTTC
cdr3_aa: CASSLGTAVSQYF
v_call: TRBV11-2
j_call: TRBJ2-5
clone_size: NA
d_call: NA

cdr3_nt: TGTGCCAGCTCACCACAGGGGCCGAACACTGAAGCTTTCTTT
cdr3_aa: CASSPQGPNTEAFF
v_call: TRBV18
j_call: TRBJ1-1
clone_size: NA
d_call: NA

cdr3_nt: TGTGCCAGGAACCGCATTAAAGGACCTCAGAGGGAGTATTTT
cdr3_aa: CARNRIKGPQREYF
v_call: TRBV25-1
j_call: TRBJ2-3
clone_size: NA
d_call: NA

cdr3_nt: TGCGCCAGCAGTCGGGACAGGGGATACGAGCAGTACTTC
cdr3_aa: CASSRDRGYEQYF
v_call: TRBV10-2
j_call: TRBJ2-7
clone_size: NA
d_call: TRBD1

cdr3_nt: TGTGCCAGCAGTCGGGGGTCGAGCTCCTACAATGAGCAGTTCTTC
cdr3_aa: CASSRGSSSYNEQFF
v_call: TRBV25-1
j_call: TRBJ2-1
clone_size: NA
d_call: NA

cdr3_nt: TGTGCCAGCTCACCAAGACAGGCGGACACCGGGGAGCTGTTTTTT
cdr3_aa: CASSPRQADTGELFF
v_call: TRBV18
j_call: TRBJ2-2
clone_size: NA
d_call: NA

cdr3_nt: TGTGCCAGCAGCCAAGAGGACTGGCGGACCTCTGGGGCCAACGTCCTGACTTTC
cdr3_aa: CASSQEDWRTSGANVLTF
v_call: TRBV4-2
j_call: TRBJ2-6
clone_size: few
d_call: NA

cdr3_nt: TGCGCCAGCAGCCTAGCCCATCCGGGACAGGGGGCCAGCTCCTACGAGCAGTACTTC
cdr3_aa: CASSLAHPGQGASSYEQYF
v_call: TRBV5-1
j_call: TRBJ2-7
clone_size: NA
d_call: TRBD1

cdr3_nt: TGTGCCAGCAGCGGAGGAGGCACTGAAGCTTTCTTT
cdr3_aa: CASSGGGTEAFF
v_call: TRBV11-2
j_call: TRBJ1-1
clone_size: NA
d_call: NA

cdr3_nt: TGTGCCAGCTCACCGAGGACAGGGGACAATGAGCAGTTCTTC
cdr3_aa: CASSPRTGDNEQFF
v_call: TRBV18
j_call: TRBJ2-1
clone_size: NA
d_call: TRBD1

cdr3_nt: TGTGCCAGCAGCTCACCCGGGGGGGGGATGAACACTGAAGCTTTCTTT
cdr3_aa: CASSSPGGGMNTEAFF
v_call: TRBV7-9
j_call: TRBJ1-1
clone_size: NA
d_call: NA

cdr3_nt: TGTGCCAGCAGCGCTGAGGACAGGGGGCATCACACTGAAGCTTTCTTT
cdr3_aa: CASSAEDRGHHTEAFF
v_call: TRBV9
j_call: TRBJ1-1
clone_size: NA
d_call: TRBD1

cdr3_nt: TGTGCCATCAGTGCTCAGGGTGATCATCAGCCCCAGCATTTT
cdr3_aa: CAISAQGDHQPQHF
v_call: TRBV10-3
j_call: TRBJ1-5
clone_size: NA
d_call: NA

cdr3_nt: TGTGCCAGCAGTGAAGAGGCAGACCGGGTTGGTGGGGCCAACGTCCTGACTTTC
cdr3_aa: CASSEEADRVGGANVLTF
v_call: TRBV2
j_call: TRBJ2-6
clone_size: NA
d_call: NA

cdr3_nt: TGCGCCAGCAGCTCACAGCCCAACACTGAAGCTTTCTTT
cdr3_aa: CASSSQPNTEAFF
v_call: TRBV5-1
j_call: TRBJ1-1
clone_size: NA
d_call: NA

cdr3_nt: TGTGCCACCACAGGGGGAGGCAATCAGCCCCAGCATTTT
cdr3_aa: CATTGGGNQPQHF
v_call: TRBV27
j_call: TRBJ1-5
clone_size: NA
d_call: TRBD1

cdr3_nt: TGTGCCAGCAGCCAAGGGACAGTACTCACAGATACGCAGTATTTT
cdr3_aa: CASSQGTVLTDTQYF
v_call: TRBV7-9
j_call: TRBJ2-3
clone_size: once
d_call: TRBD1

cdr3_nt: TGCGCCAGCAGCTTCGGCGGTCCCGGTGGGGGAAACACCATATATTTT
cdr3_aa: CASSFGGPGGGNTIYF
v_call: TRBV5-1
j_call: TRBJ1-3
clone_size: NA
d_call: NA

cdr3_nt: TGTGCCAGCAGACCTTGGGCGCTCCTCTCCAATCAGCCCCAGCATTTT
cdr3_aa: CASRPWALLSNQPQHF
v_call: TRBV28
j_call: TRBJ1-5
clone_size: NA
d_call: NA

cdr3_nt: TGTGCCAGCAGTTACTCGATTGGGCAGGCGCAGCATTTT
cdr3_aa: CASSYSIGQAQHF
v_call: TRBV6-5
j_call: TRBJ1-5
clone_size: once
d_call: NA

cdr3_nt: TGCGCCAGCAGTGATGGCAGGGGAAATCAGCCCCAGCATTTT
cdr3_aa: CASSDGRGNQPQHF
v_call: TRBV10-2
j_call: TRBJ1-5
clone_size: NA
d_call: NA

cdr3_nt: TGCGCCAGCAGCCCTGGGGGGGGACCACGCGAGCAGTTCTTC
cdr3_aa: CASSPGGGPREQFF
v_call: TRBV5-1
j_call: TRBJ2-1
clone_size: NA
d_call: TRBD2

cdr3_nt: TGTGCCAGCAGCCGGGGACAGGCCATGAACACTGAAGCTTTCTTT
cdr3_aa: CASSRGQAMNTEAFF
v_call: TRBV4-2
j_call: TRBJ1-1
clone_size: NA
d_call: TRBD1

cdr3_nt: TGTGCCAGCAGCAACAGGTTCTGGGGTGTTACCGAGCAGTACTTC
cdr3_aa: CASSNRFWGVTEQYF
v_call: TRBV6-5
j_call: TRBJ2-7
clone_size: few
d_call: NA

cdr3_nt: TGTGCCAGCAGTGCGGACGTGGGGAGGGAGACCCAGTACTTC
cdr3_aa: CASSADVGRETQYF
v_call: TRBV6-1
j_call: TRBJ2-5
clone_size: NA
d_call: NA

cdr3_nt: TGTGCCAGCAGTTTGACAGGGGCGCCCGGCGAGCAGTACTTC
cdr3_aa: CASSLTGAPGEQYF
v_call: TRBV27
j_call: TRBJ2-7
clone_size: NA
d_call: TRBD1

cdr3_nt: TGTGCCAGCAGCTTGGGACTAGCGTCCTCCTACGAGCAGTACTTC
cdr3_aa: CASSLGLASSYEQYF
v_call: TRBV5-8
j_call: TRBJ2-7
clone_size: NA
d_call: TRBD2

cdr3_nt: TGTGCCAGCAGCTTGGAGGGGACTAGGGACTACAATGAGCAGTTCTTC
cdr3_aa: CASSLEGTRDYNEQFF
v_call: TRBV5-5
j_call: TRBJ2-1
clone_size: NA
d_call: TRBD2

cdr3_nt: TGCGCCAGCAGCTCCCCCGGGCGGGTTGGCTACACCTTC
cdr3_aa: CASSSPGRVGYTF
v_call: TRBV4-1
j_call: TRBJ1-2
clone_size: NA
d_call: NA

cdr3_nt: TGTGCCAGTAGTACCCCCAGGGGGAATTCACCCCTCCACTTT
cdr3_aa: CASSTPRGNSPLHF
v_call: TRBV19
j_call: TRBJ1-6
clone_size: NA
d_call: TRBD1

cdr3_nt: TGTGCCAGCAGCTCGTACCAGGACAGGGCTACTGTAAACACCGGGGAGCTGTTTTTT
cdr3_aa: CASSSYQDRATVNTGELFF
v_call: TRBV7-6
j_call: TRBJ2-2
clone_size: few
d_call: TRBD1

cdr3_nt: TGTGCCAGCAGTTTCGGACAGGGCGTCTACGAGCAGTACTTC
cdr3_aa: CASSFGQGVYEQYF
v_call: TRBV27
j_call: TRBJ2-7
clone_size: NA
d_call: TRBD1

cdr3_nt: TGCGCCAGCAGCCAAGGACAGGGCCCCCCCCTCCACTTT
cdr3_aa: CASSQGQGPPLHF
v_call: TRBV4-1
j_call: TRBJ1-6
clone_size: NA
d_call: TRBD1

cdr3_nt: TGTGCCAGCAGACGGGACAGGGTAGAGACCCAGTACTTC
cdr3_aa: CASRRDRVETQYF
v_call: TRBV6-5
j_call: TRBJ2-5
clone_size: NA
d_call: TRBD1

cdr3_nt: TGTGCCAGTAGTATCTCACACCTCATGAACACTGAAGCTTTCTTT
cdr3_aa: CASSISHLMNTEAFF
v_call: TRBV19
j_call: TRBJ1-1
clone_size: NA
d_call: NA

cdr3_nt: TGTGCCAGCAGTTTGGGGACAGGGAATAGCAATCAGCCCCAGCATTTT
cdr3_aa: CASSLGTGNSNQPQHF
v_call: TRBV27
j_call: TRBJ1-5
clone_size: few
d_call: TRBD1

cdr3_nt: TGTGCTAGTGGCTACGAAGTTAACTATGGCTACACCTTC
cdr3_aa: CASGYEVNYGYTF
v_call: TRBV12-5
j_call: TRBJ1-2
clone_size: NA
d_call: NA

cdr3_nt: TGCGCCAGCAGCTTGGGGACAGGTGGCAATCAGCCCCAGCATTTT
cdr3_aa: CASSLGTGGNQPQHF
v_call: TRBV5-1
j_call: TRBJ1-5
clone_size: NA
d_call: TRBD1